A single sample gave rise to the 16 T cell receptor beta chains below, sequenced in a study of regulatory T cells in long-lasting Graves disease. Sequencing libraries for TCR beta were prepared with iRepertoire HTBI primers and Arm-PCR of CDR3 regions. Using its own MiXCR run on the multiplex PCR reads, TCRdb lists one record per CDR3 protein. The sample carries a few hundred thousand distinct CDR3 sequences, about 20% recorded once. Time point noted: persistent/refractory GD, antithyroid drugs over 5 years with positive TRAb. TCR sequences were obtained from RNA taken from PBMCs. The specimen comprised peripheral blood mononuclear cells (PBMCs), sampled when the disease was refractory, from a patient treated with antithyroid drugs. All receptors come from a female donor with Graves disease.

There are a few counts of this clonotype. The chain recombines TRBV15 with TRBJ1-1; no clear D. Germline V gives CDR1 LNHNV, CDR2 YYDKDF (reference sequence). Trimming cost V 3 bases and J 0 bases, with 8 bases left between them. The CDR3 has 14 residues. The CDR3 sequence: CATSRREMNTEAFF. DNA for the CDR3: TGTGCCACCAGCAGGCGGGAAATGAACACTGAAGCTTTCTTT. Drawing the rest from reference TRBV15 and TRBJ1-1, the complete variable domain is DAMVIQNPRYQVTQFGKPVTLSCSQTLNHNVMYWYQQKSSQAPKLLFHYYDKDFNNEADTPDNFQSRRPNTSFCFLDIRSPGLGDTAMYLCATSRREMNTEAFFGQGTRLTVV.

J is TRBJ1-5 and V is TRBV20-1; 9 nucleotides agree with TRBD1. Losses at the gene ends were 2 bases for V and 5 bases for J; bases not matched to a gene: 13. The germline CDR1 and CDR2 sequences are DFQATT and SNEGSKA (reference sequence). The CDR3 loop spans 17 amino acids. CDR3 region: CSARSEGAGQGYQPQHF. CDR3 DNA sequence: TGCAGTGCTAGATCCGAGGGGGCGGGACAGGGTTATCAGCCCCAGCATTTT.

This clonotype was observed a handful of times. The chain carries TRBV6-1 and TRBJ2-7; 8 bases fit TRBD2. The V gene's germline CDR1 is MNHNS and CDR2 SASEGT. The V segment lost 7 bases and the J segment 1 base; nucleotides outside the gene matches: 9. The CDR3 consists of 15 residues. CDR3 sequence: CASTQAGVGSYEQYF. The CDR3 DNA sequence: TGTGCCAGCACACAAGCGGGAGTCGGGTCCTACGAGCAGTACTTC.

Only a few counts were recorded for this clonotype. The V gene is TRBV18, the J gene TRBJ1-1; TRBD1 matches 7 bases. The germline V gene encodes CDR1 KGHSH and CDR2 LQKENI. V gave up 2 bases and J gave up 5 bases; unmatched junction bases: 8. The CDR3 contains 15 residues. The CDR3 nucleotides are TGTGCCAGCTCACCATCAGTGACAGGGTTTACTGAAGCTTTCTTT. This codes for CASSPSVTGFTEAFF.

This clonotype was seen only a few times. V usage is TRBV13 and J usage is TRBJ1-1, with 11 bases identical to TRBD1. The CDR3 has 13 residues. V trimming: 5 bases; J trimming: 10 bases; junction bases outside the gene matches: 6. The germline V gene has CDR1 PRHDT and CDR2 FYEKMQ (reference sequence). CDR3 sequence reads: CASSPGTGGRAFF. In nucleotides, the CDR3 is TGTGCCAGCAGCCCAGGGACAGGGGGAAGAGCTTTCTTT. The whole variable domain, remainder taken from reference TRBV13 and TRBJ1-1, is AAGVIQSPRHLIKEKRETATLKCYPIPRHDTVYWYQQGPGQDPQFLISFYEKMQSDKGSIPDRFSAQQFSDYHSELNMSSLELGDSALYFCASSPGTGGRAFFGQGTRLTVV.

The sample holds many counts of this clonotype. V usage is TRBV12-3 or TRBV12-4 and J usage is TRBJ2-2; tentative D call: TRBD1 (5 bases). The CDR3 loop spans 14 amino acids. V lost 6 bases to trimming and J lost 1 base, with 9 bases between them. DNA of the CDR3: TGTGCCAGCAGCGCAACAGGGAACACCGGGGAGCTGTTTTTT. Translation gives CASSATGNTGELFF.

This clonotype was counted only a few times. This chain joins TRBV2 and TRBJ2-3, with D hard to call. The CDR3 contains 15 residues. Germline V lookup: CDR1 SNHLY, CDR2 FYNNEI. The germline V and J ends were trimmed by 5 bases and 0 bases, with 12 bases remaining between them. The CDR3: CASSPSSFSTDTQYF. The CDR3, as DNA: TGTGCCAGCAGTCCTAGTTCCTTCAGCACAGATACGCAGTATTTT.

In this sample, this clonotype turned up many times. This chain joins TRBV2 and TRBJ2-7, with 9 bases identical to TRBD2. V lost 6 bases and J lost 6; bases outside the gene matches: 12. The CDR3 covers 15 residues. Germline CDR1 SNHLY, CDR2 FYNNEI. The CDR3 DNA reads TGTGCCAGCAGCCTTCGGACTAGCGTGAGCTCCGAGCAGTACTTC. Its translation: CASSLRTSVSSEQYF.

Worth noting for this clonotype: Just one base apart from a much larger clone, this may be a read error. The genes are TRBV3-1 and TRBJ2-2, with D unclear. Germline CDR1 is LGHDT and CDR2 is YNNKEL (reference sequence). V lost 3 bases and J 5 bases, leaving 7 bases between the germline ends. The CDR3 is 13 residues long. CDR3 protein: CASSQLGTGELFF. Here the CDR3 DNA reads TGTGCCAGCAGCCAGTTGGGGACCGGGGAGCTGTTTTTT.

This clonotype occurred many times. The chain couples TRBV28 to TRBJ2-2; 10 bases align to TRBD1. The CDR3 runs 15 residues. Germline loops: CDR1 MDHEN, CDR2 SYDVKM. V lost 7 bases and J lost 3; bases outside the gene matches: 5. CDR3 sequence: CASTPGQGHTGELFF. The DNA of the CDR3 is TGTGCCAGCACTCCGGGACAGGGGCACACCGGGGAGCTGTTTTTT.

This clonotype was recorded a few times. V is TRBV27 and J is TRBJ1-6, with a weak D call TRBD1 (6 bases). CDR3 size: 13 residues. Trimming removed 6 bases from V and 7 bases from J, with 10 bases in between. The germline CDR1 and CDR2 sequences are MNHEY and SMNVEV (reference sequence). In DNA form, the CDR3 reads TGTGCCAGCAGGGACAGAGAAAATTCACCCCTCCACTTT. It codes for CASRDRENSPLHF.

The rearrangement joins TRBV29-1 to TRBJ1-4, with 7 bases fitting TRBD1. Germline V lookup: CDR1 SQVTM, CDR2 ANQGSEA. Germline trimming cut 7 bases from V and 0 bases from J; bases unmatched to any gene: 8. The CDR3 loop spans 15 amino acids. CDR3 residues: CSAGTAITTNEKLFF. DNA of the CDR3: TGCAGCGCTGGGACAGCGATTACAACTAATGAAAAACTGTTTTTT.

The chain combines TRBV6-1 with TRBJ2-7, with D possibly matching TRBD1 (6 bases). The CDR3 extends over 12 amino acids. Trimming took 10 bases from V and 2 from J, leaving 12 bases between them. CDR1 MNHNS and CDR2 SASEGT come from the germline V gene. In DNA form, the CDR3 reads TGTGCCACCAGGGACAATACCTACGAGCAGTACTTC. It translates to CATRDNTYEQYF.

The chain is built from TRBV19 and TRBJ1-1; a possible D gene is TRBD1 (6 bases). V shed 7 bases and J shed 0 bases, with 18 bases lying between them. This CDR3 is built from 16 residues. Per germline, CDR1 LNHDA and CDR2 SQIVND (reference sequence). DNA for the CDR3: TGTGCCAGTACCAACCCCCAGGGGAGAATGAACACTGAAGCTTTCTTT. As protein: CASTNPQGRMNTEAFF.

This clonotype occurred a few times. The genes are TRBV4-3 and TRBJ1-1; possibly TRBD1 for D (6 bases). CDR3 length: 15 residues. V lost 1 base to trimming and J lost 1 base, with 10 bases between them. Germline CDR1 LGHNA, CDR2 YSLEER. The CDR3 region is CASSQGTGQNTEAFF. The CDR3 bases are TGCGCCAGCAGCCAAGGCACGGGACAGAACACTGAAGCTTTCTTT.

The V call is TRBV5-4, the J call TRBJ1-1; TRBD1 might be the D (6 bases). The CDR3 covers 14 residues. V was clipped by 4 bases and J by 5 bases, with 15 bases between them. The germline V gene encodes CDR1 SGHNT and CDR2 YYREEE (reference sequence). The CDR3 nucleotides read TGTGCCAGCAGCCGGCCAGGGGAGGCAACTGAAGCTTTCTTT. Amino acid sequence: CASSRPGEATEAFF.